These T cell receptor beta chains were read from a single sample in a study of T-cell reconstitution after alpha-beta-depleted transplantation in children. TCRdb reanalysed the PCR reads using MiXCR and keeps one entry per CDR3 protein. The sample has about 600,000 distinct CDR3 sequences; over 9.5% are singletons. This material consisted of PBMCs from the stem cell graft donor, taken from the stem cell graft. These receptors were obtained from a human donor who donated a stem cell graft to a child with acute myeloid leukemia. Each CDR3 is given with its conserved first and last residue. Not all rows give a size; the values are once, few, many and, for expanded clones, a class.

clone_size,v_call,j_call,cdr3_aa
few,TRBV29-1,TRBJ2-5,CSVGRQGETQYF
many,TRBV14,TRBJ2-2,CASSPQATGELFF
.,TRBV20-1,TRBJ2-3,CSARDPQGVDTQYF
few,TRBV5-1,TRBJ1-1,CASSPLGPPGNTEAFF
many,TRBV3-1,TRBJ2-1,CASSQVAGGPYNEQFF
few,TRBV28,TRBJ2-1,CASSYGGLADNEQFF
few,TRBV12-3/TRBV12-4,TRBJ1-3,CASSLGAAPSGNTIYF
.,TRBV7-2,TRBJ2-1,CASSRRGRVEQFF
many,TRBV29-1,TRBJ2-1,CSVEHERTQLAGEQFF
few,TRBV6-1,TRBJ2-1,CASRRGLAGRNEQFF
few,TRBV7-2,TRBJ1-1,CASRPTTGTNTEAFF
many,TRBV7-2,TRBJ2-5,CASSPPGGTQYF
many,TRBV9,TRBJ2-7,CASSAGDSSYEQYF
.,TRBV27,TRBJ1-2,CASSLYRGVYGYTF
many,TRBV6-2/TRBV6-3,TRBJ2-7,CASTDITEASYEQYF
few,TRBV20-1,TRBJ2-6,CSASLGDPLWANVLTF
.,TRBV3-1,TRBJ1-1,CASSQGLGRTEAFF
few,TRBV20-1,TRBJ1-5,CSAQDDRENQPQHF
few,TRBV15,TRBJ2-3,CATSSGQSRDTQYF
few,TRBV20-1,TRBJ2-4,CSAYRKNIQYF
.,TRBV27,TRBJ2-1,CASRWEGTARGYNEQFF
.,TRBV20-1,TRBJ2-3,CSATSRTSGIPDTQYF
.,TRBV9,TRBJ2-3,CASSVGSFPTDTQYF
.,TRBV4-2,TRBJ2-1,CASSQVVKDSNEQFF
many,TRBV12-3/TRBV12-4,TRBJ2-7,CASSRGPRGRAGQSEQYF
many,TRBV5-1,TRBJ2-1,CASSLEGGSSYNEQFF
many,TRBV7-3,TRBJ1-2,CASSLMEGNGYTF
.,TRBV3-1,TRBJ1-4,CASSQNRGGLGTNEKLFF
many,TRBV29-1,TRBJ1-5,CSVGAANQPQHF
.,TRBV3-1,TRBJ1-3,CASSSRALGNTIYF
few,TRBV20-1,TRBJ2-1,CSVRRTRTSGSRGNEQFF
.,TRBV7-3,TRBJ1-5,CASSLRGWGQGAYSNQPQHF
.,TRBV10-3,TRBJ2-1,CAISENSLDEQFF
many,TRBV5-1,TRBJ1-1,CASSLAAALSEAFF
many,TRBV28,TRBJ2-7,CAITGTGNYEQYF
once,TRBV11-1,TRBJ2-4,CASSLPGQVEAKNIQYF
.,TRBV10-3,TRBJ2-1,CAIQPPGEDYNEQFF
.,TRBV19,TRBJ2-7,CASSISAAGSVVDYEQYF
many,TRBV20-1,TRBJ2-1,CSEGIPKSADYNEQFF
few,TRBV7-9,TRBJ1-2,CASSLDPQYGYTF
many,TRBV9,TRBJ2-5,CASSGGQGALNLQTQYF
.,TRBV10-3,TRBJ1-4,CATQDGSNEKLFF
few,TRBV2,TRBJ1-1,CASSFPAGWSGPEAFF
many,TRBV5-1,TRBJ2-7,CASSLEGVGEQYF
.,TRBV29-1,TRBJ2-7,CSVEGRGSSYEQYF
few,TRBV29-1,TRBJ2-3,CSASPGGWDTQYF
few,TRBV28,TRBJ1-1,CASRRGAGIGVGNTEAFF
many,TRBV10-3,TRBJ2-1,CAISEKDSYNEQFF
few,TRBV7-9,TRBJ2-3,CASSFGQGPGDTQYF
many,TRBV29-1,TRBJ2-7,CSVGRQDSYEQYF